A selection of T cell receptor beta chains follows, all from one sample in a study of regulatory T cells in long-lasting Graves disease. TCRdb re-called the multiplex PCR reads with MiXCR, one entry per CDR3 protein. The profile shows roughly 500,000 distinct CDR3 sequences, about 12% of them singletons. This same sample was also taken into another study, of T cells in Graves' hyperthyroidism and ophthalmopathy.

The starting material was peripheral blood mononuclear cells (PBMCs), obtained at new diagnosis, from a patient treated with antithyroid drugs. These receptors all come from a woman in her twenties or thirties with Graves disease. CDR3s leave out the opening cysteine and the closing phenylalanine or tryptophan.

TRBV6-2/TRBV6-3	TRBJ2-7	ASSYSRGYSYEQY
TRBV7-2	TRBJ2-5	ASRSRLAGGETQY
TRBV6-1	TRBJ2-2	ASKVSVRNTGELF
TRBV24-1	TRBJ1-2	ATSDYRGPYYGYT
TRBV10-2	TRBJ1-6	ASVRSGVVNSPLH
TRBV19	TRBJ2-3	ASSIKTGAGDTQY
TRBV6-1	TRBJ2-2	ASRSSGLFNTGELF
TRBV24-1	TRBJ1-5	ATSEGDSPNEDNQPQH
TRBV7-8	TRBJ2-1	ASGKNLEQF
TRBV4-3	TRBJ2-3	ASSWSSGSTDTQY
TRBV27	TRBJ1-3	ASSAGDHTIY
TRBV7-3	TRBJ2-2	ASSPRERGTGELF
TRBV20-1	TRBJ2-5	SARDQTGQRGTQY
TRBV5-1	TRBJ2-7	ASSTGGGTAFYEQY
TRBV7-9	TRBJ2-1	ASSLSGRYYNEQF